This entry concerns a single TCR beta chain. An end of the junction does not agree with germline; a read error may underlie this. CDR1 SEHNR and CDR2 FQNEAQ come from the germline V gene (reference sequence). This CDR3 has 15 amino acids. This sample was included in a study of cytomegalovirus exposure and HLA in healthy donors. PCR primers comprised 60 Vbeta and 13 Jbeta primers. Method: immunoSEQ multiplex PCR; TCRdb's copy keeps in-frame clones and lacks some. The sample holds roughly 190,000 clones, roughly 80% seen once. What was sequenced was PBMCs. This TCR was sampled from a woman under 30 in good health and CMV-seronegative. The chain is built from TRBV7-9 and TRBJ2-7; 7 nucleotides agree with TRBD1. DNA of the CDR3: TGTTCCAGCAGCAGTGGACAGGCGACGAGATACGAGCAGTACTTC. It is translated as CSSSSGQATRYEQYF.